This entry lists 7 T cell receptor beta chains sequenced from one sample in a study of T cell repertoires in cytomegalovirus infection. TCRdb re-analysed the reads in MiXCR, keeping a single row per CDR3 protein. The sample has under 300,000 distinct CDR3 sequences; 17% are singletons. The sequenced sample consisted of CD8+ T cells from PBMCs. These TCRs come from a human donor in good health (CMV status not recorded). Some clones in this sample may be carry-over from other donors' samples.

This clonotype was detected only a few times. V usage is TRBV27 and J usage is TRBJ1-4; D ambiguous. Germline V gene data show CDR1 as MNHEY and CDR2 as SMNVEV (reference sequence). The V end lost 4 bases, the J end lost 7 bases, and 13 bases lay between the germline ends. The CDR3 has 14 residues. The CDR3 region is CASSSRPSGEKLFF. The CDR3 DNA follows: TGTGCCAGCAGTTCTAGACCCTCGGGTGAAAAACTGTTTTTT. Combining the CDR3 with reference TRBV27 and TRBJ1-4 gives the whole variable domain EAQVTQNPRYLITVTGKKLTVTCSQNMNHEYMSWYRQDPGLGLRQIYYSMNVEVTDKGDVPEGYKVSRKEKRNFPLILESPSPNQTSLYFCASSSRPSGEKLFFGSGTQLSVL.

Ten or more counts support this clonotype. The J gene is TRBJ2-1, the V gene TRBV7-9; tentative D call: TRBD1 (6 bases). The CDR3 has 16 residues. Germline loops: CDR1 SEHNR, CDR2 FQNEAQ (reference sequence). V was shortened by 5 bases and J by 3 bases, with 17 bases between the two germline ends. The CDR3 sequence: CASSPRGGQSYNEQFF. The CDR3, as DNA: TGTGCCAGCAGCCCCAGGGGCGGACAGAGCTACAATGAGCAGTTCTTC. The full variable domain, its missing parts supplied by reference TRBV7-9 and TRBJ2-1, is DTGVSQNPRHKITKRGQNVTFRCDPISEHNRLYWYRQTLGQGPEFLTYFQNEAQLEKSRLLSDRFSAERPKGSFSTLEIQRTEQGDSAMYLCASSPRGGQSYNEQFFGPGTRLTVL.

The chain employs TRBV5-6 and TRBJ2-7, with 10 bases aligning to TRBD1. Germline CDR1 is SGHDT and CDR2 is YYEEEE. V dropped 4 bases and J dropped 0; count of bases not matched to a gene: 7. The CDR3 is 16 amino acids. CDR3 amino acids: CASSTDRGASSYEQYF. As DNA, the CDR3 is TGTGCCAGCAGCACGGACAGGGGGGCAAGCTCCTACGAGCAGTACTTC.

At least ten counts were recorded for this clonotype. The CDR3 reads CASSTGEGTNEKLFF. As DNA, the CDR3 is TGTGCCAGCAGCACAGGGGAGGGCACTAATGAAAAACTGTTTTTT. The rearrangement uses TRBV7-9 and TRBJ1-4, with 7 positions matching TRBD1. The CDR3 covers 15 residues. V shed 5 bases, J shed 2 bases, and the junction held 5 bases outside the gene matches. Germline V gene sequence: CDR1 SEHNR, CDR2 FQNEAQ (reference sequence).

This clonotype was observed a few times. V is TRBV28 and J is TRBJ2-7; 7 bases are a match to TRBD1. CDR3 length equals 14 residues. The V and J ends lost 7 bases and 3 bases, in that order; junction bases with no gene match: 9. Germline V gene data show CDR1 as MDHEN and CDR2 as SYDVKM. CDR3 amino acids: CASNKDRPIYEQYF. For the CDR3, the DNA is TGTGCCAGCAATAAGGACAGGCCGATCTACGAGCAGTACTTC.

At least ten counts were recorded for this clonotype. The rearrangement links TRBV7-9 to TRBJ2-3; 8 bases are a match to TRBD1. This CDR3 has 15 residues. Losses at the gene ends were 2 bases for V and 2 bases for J; bases not matched to a gene: 3. Germline loops: CDR1 SEHNR, CDR2 FQNEAQ (reference sequence). For the CDR3, the DNA is TGTGCCAGCAGCTTACGGACAGGGCCCACAGATACGCAGTATTTT. Protein product: CASSLRTGPTDTQYF. Combining the CDR3 with reference TRBV7-9 and TRBJ2-3 gives the whole variable domain DTGVSQNPRHKITKRGQNVTFRCDPISEHNRLYWYRQTLGQGPEFLTYFQNEAQLEKSRLLSDRFSAERPKGSFSTLEIQRTEQGDSAMYLCASSLRTGPTDTQYFGPGTRLTVL.

The DNA of the CDR3 is TGTGCCATCAGTGGTGGACTAGCGGGGCTAGAGACCCAGTACTTC. Protein: CAISGGLAGLETQYF. This chain joins TRBV10-3 and TRBJ2-5, with 12 bases fitting TRBD2. CDR1 is ENHRY and CDR2 is SYGVKD in the germline V gene. This CDR3 is built from 15 residues. Germline trimming cut 4 bases from V and 4 bases from J; bases unmatched to any gene: 4.